Listed below are T cell receptor beta chains from one sample, sequenced in a study of cytomegalovirus exposure and HLA in healthy donors. Data came from immunoSEQ multiplex PCR; TCRdb stores just in-frame clones and leaves some out. The data hold 150,000 to 200,000 clones, with approximately 72% observed a single time. Sequenced sample: PBMCs. All receptors derive from a human donor in good health. Each CDR3 is given with its conserved first and last residue. The order of the fields is CDR3 protein, CDR3 DNA, J gene, clone size, V gene, D gene. D genes are given only for firm matches. The size entry is marked missing in some rows and otherwise reads once, few, many or a size class.

CDR3 protein: CASSQGTSESYEQYF
CDR3 DNA: TGTGCCAGCAGCCAGGGGACTAGCGAATCCTACGAGCAGTACTTC
J gene: TRBJ2-7
clone size: -
V gene: TRBV27
D gene: TRBD2

CDR3 protein: CASRGQVDQPQHF
CDR3 DNA: TGTGCCAGTAGGGGACAGGTCGATCAGCCCCAGCATTTT
J gene: TRBJ1-5
clone size: -
V gene: TRBV19
D gene: TRBD1

CDR3 protein: CAISESVLGGSNQPQHF
CDR3 DNA: TGTGCCATCAGTGAGTCGGTCCTGGGGGGTAGCAATCAGCCCCAGCATTTT
J gene: TRBJ1-5
clone size: -
V gene: TRBV10-3
D gene: -

CDR3 protein: CATGTGELFF
CDR3 DNA: TGTGCCACAGGCACCGGGGAGCTGTTTTTT
J gene: TRBJ2-2
clone size: -
V gene: TRBV28
D gene: -

CDR3 protein: CASSPDRAFMNTEAFF
CDR3 DNA: TGCGCCAGCAGTCCCGACAGGGCCTTCATGAACACTGAAGCTTTCTTT
J gene: TRBJ1-1
clone size: -
V gene: TRBV5-1
D gene: TRBD1

CDR3 protein: CASSLAGGTYNEQFF
CDR3 DNA: TGTGCCAGCAGCTTAGCGGGGGGGACTTACAATGAGCAGTTCTTC
J gene: TRBJ2-1
clone size: -
V gene: TRBV7-3
D gene: TRBD2

CDR3 protein: CASSPLQVGEGYGYTF
CDR3 DNA: TGTGCCAGCTCACCACTCCAAGTAGGGGAGGGCTATGGCTACACCTTC
J gene: TRBJ1-2
clone size: -
V gene: TRBV18
D gene: -

CDR3 protein: CASSLGPTDTQYF
CDR3 DNA: TGTGCCAGCAGCTTAGGGCCCACAGATACGCAGTATTTT
J gene: TRBJ2-3
clone size: -
V gene: TRBV11-3
D gene: -

CDR3 protein: CASSLLRGTEAFF
CDR3 DNA: TGTGCCAGCAGCCTATTAAGAGGGACTGAAGCTTTCTTT
J gene: TRBJ1-1
clone size: -
V gene: TRBV7-9
D gene: -

CDR3 protein: CASSRPDSSAYEQYF
CDR3 DNA: TGTGCCAGCAGCCGACCGGACAGTTCAGCCTACGAGCAGTACTTC
J gene: TRBJ2-7
clone size: -
V gene: TRBV7-2
D gene: -

CDR3 protein: CASSYRGSNEKLFF
CDR3 DNA: TGTGCCAGCAGCTACAGGGGGTCTAATGAAAAACTGTTTTTT
J gene: TRBJ1-4
clone size: -
V gene: TRBV5-4
D gene: TRBD1

CDR3 protein: CASSLGPGTEAFF
CDR3 DNA: TGTGCCAGCAGCTTAGGCCCGGGGACTGAAGCTTTCTTT
J gene: TRBJ1-1
clone size: few
V gene: TRBV11-3
D gene: -

CDR3 protein: CASSTGQGGEQYF
CDR3 DNA: TGTGCCAGCAGCACGGGACAGGGCGGCGAGCAGTACTTC
J gene: TRBJ2-7
clone size: -
V gene: TRBV13
D gene: TRBD1

CDR3 protein: CASSENRGATDTQYF
CDR3 DNA: TGCGCCAGCAGCGAAAACAGGGGTGCCACAGATACGCAGTATTTT
J gene: TRBJ2-3
clone size: few
V gene: TRBV5-1
D gene: TRBD1

CDR3 protein: CASRGDRVDYGYTF
CDR3 DNA: TGTGCCAGTAGAGGAGACAGGGTTGACTATGGCTACACCTTC
J gene: TRBJ1-2
clone size: -
V gene: TRBV9
D gene: TRBD1

CDR3 protein: CASSPLGTEYTEAFF
CDR3 DNA: TGTGCCAGCAGCCCGCTCGGGACAGAGTACACTGAAGCTTTCTTT
J gene: TRBJ1-1
clone size: -
V gene: TRBV5-4
D gene: TRBD1

CDR3 protein: CASSSLGQTPHTEAFF
CDR3 DNA: TGTGCCAGTAGCTCCCTAGGACAAACTCCGCACACTGAAGCTTTCTTT
J gene: TRBJ1-1
clone size: -
V gene: TRBV19
D gene: -

CDR3 protein: CASSWTSGGAETQYF
CDR3 DNA: TGTGCCAGCAGCTGGACTAGCGGGGGGGCCGAGACCCAGTACTTC
J gene: TRBJ2-5
clone size: few
V gene: TRBV7-8
D gene: TRBD2

CDR3 protein: CASSQGFDEAFF
CDR3 DNA: TGTGCCAGCAGCCAGGGTTTCGATGAAGCTTTCTTT
J gene: TRBJ1-1
clone size: -
V gene: TRBV7-6
D gene: -

CDR3 protein: CASSVPGQGPDTQYF
CDR3 DNA: TGCGCCAGCAGCGTGCCAGGACAGGGCCCAGATACGCAGTATTTT
J gene: TRBJ2-3
clone size: once
V gene: TRBV5-1
D gene: TRBD1

CDR3 protein: CASSQDPFGKGRDEQYF
CDR3 DNA: TGCGCCAGCAGCCAAGATCCTTTCGGGAAAGGACGGGACGAGCAGTACTTC
J gene: TRBJ2-7
clone size: -
V gene: TRBV4-1
D gene: -

CDR3 protein: CALARGGAGTDTQYF
CDR3 DNA: TGTGCCTTAGCTCGCGGGGGGGCGGGCACAGATACGCAGTATTTT
J gene: TRBJ2-3
clone size: -
V gene: TRBV6-6
D gene: TRBD2

CDR3 protein: CASRPRNPSYNEQFF
CDR3 DNA: TGTGCCAGCAGGCCTAGGAACCCCTCCTACAATGAGCAGTTCTTC
J gene: TRBJ2-1
clone size: -
V gene: TRBV5-6
D gene: -

CDR3 protein: CASSLSGYGNTIYF
CDR3 DNA: TGCGCCAGCAGCTTGTCGGGATATGGAAACACCATATATTTT
J gene: TRBJ1-3
clone size: -
V gene: TRBV5-1
D gene: -

CDR3 protein: CASSPGTGRGTEAFF
CDR3 DNA: TGTGCCAGCAGCCCTGGGACAGGGAGAGGCACTGAAGCTTTCTTT
J gene: TRBJ1-1
clone size: -
V gene: TRBV5-4
D gene: TRBD1

CDR3 protein: CASSQEGQGRNTIYF
CDR3 DNA: TGCGCCAGCAGCCAAGAGGGACAGGGGAGGAACACCATATATTTT
J gene: TRBJ1-3
clone size: -
V gene: TRBV4-1
D gene: TRBD1

CDR3 protein: CSSSFGQGAGGNTIYF
CDR3 DNA: TGTTCCAGCAGCTTCGGGCAGGGGGCTGGAGGAAACACCATATATTTT
J gene: TRBJ1-3
clone size: -
V gene: TRBV7-9
D gene: TRBD1

CDR3 protein: CASSSSGIPYNEQFF
CDR3 DNA: TGTGCCAGCAGCTCCAGCGGGATTCCCTACAATGAGCAGTTCTTC
J gene: TRBJ2-1
clone size: -
V gene: TRBV7-9
D gene: TRBD2

CDR3 protein: CASSFVGRPHGYTF
CDR3 DNA: TGTGCCAGCAGTTTTGTGGGCAGACCCCATGGCTACACCTTC
J gene: TRBJ1-2
clone size: -
V gene: TRBV27
D gene: -

CDR3 protein: CATGEGAKNIQYF
CDR3 DNA: TGTGCCACCGGGGAGGGCGCCAAAAACATTCAGTACTTC
J gene: TRBJ2-4
clone size: -
V gene: TRBV15
D gene: TRBD2

CDR3 protein: CASRCKGPGGRDTQYF
CDR3 DNA: TGTGCCAGCAGGTGTAAGGGGCCAGGGGGCAGAGATACGCAGTATTTT
J gene: TRBJ2-3
clone size: -
V gene: TRBV21-1
D gene: -

CDR3 protein: CASSRGGGNYEQYF
CDR3 DNA: TGTGCCAGCTCACGGGGGGGAGGGAACTACGAGCAGTACTTC
J gene: TRBJ2-7
clone size: -
V gene: TRBV18
D gene: TRBD2

CDR3 protein: CAISESGQGANTEAFF
CDR3 DNA: TGTGCCATCAGTGAGTCGGGACAGGGGGCAAACACTGAAGCTTTCTTT
J gene: TRBJ1-1
clone size: -
V gene: TRBV10-3
D gene: TRBD1

CDR3 protein: CASSMWRGRRMSNQPQHF
CDR3 DNA: TGTGCCAGTAGTATGTGGAGGGGGCGCCGGATGAGCAATCAGCCCCAGCATTTT
J gene: TRBJ1-5
clone size: -
V gene: TRBV19
D gene: TRBD1

CDR3 protein: CASTKGTGLVNEQFF
CDR3 DNA: TGTGCCAGTACCAAGGGGACAGGTCTTGTCAATGAACAGTTCTTC
J gene: TRBJ2-1
clone size: -
V gene: TRBV19
D gene: TRBD1